This T cell receptor (beta chain) derives from a study of blood T cell repertoires in COVID-19. The CDR3 runs to 14 residues. Germline CDR1 reads LGHDT; CDR2 reads YNNKEL (reference sequence). V lost 0 bases and J 3 bases, leaving 8 bases between the germline ends. Clones were sequenced by immunoSEQ multiplex PCR, and TCRdb holds only the in-frame ones, with some missing. Found here are roughly 82,000 clones, around 80% of them singletons; the top ten hold about 18%. This chain links TRBV3-1 (or the pseudogene TRBV3-2) with TRBJ1-1; D unclear. This sequence was found in a woman aged 55-69 years with acute or convalescent COVID-19. Sequencing was carried out using peripheral blood. CDR3 in DNA: TGTGCCAGCAGCCAAGACAGTGTTGACACTGAAGCTTTCTTT. Translation gives CASSQDSVDTEAFF.